The present entry profiles one T cell receptor beta chain with its context. The sample is drawn from a study of blood T cell repertoires in COVID-19. Enrollment of patients from Seattle took place during active infection, with longitudinal follow-up. The table came from immunoSEQ multiplex PCR; TCRdb's copy has only in-frame clones and leaves some out. The repertoire holds about 210,000 clones, with approximately 85% as singletons. The sample taken for sequencing was peripheral blood. This TCR was sampled from a man between 50 and 59 years old with COVID-19, enrolled during active disease.

The CDR3 loop is CASSLDRGRFKFF. In nucleotides, the CDR3 is TGTGCCAGCAGCCTGGACAGGGGACGGTTTAAGTTCTTC. The chain employs TRBV28 and TRBJ2-1; 9 bases are a match to TRBD1. V was pared by 6 bases and J by 14 bases, with 11 bases of the junction left unmatched. Looked up from germline, CDR1 is MDHEN and CDR2 is SYDVKM. The CDR3 has 13 amino acids.